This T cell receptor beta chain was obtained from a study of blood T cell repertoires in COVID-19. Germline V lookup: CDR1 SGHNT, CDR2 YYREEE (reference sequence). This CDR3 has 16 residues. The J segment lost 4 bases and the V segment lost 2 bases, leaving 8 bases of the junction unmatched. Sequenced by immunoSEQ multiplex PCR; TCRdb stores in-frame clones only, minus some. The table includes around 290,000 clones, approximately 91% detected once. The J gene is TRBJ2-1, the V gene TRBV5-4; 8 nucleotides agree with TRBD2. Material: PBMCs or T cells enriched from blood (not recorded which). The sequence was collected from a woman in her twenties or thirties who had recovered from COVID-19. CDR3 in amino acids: CASSLAGLGLYNEQFF. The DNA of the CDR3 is TGTGCCAGCAGCTTAGCGGGACTAGGGCTATACAATGAGCAGTTCTTC. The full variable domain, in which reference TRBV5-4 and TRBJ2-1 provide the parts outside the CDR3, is ETGVTQSPTHLIKTRGQQVTLRCSSQSGHNTVSWYQQALGQGPQFIFQYYREEENGRGNFPPRFSGLQFPNYSSELNVNALELDDSALYLCASSLAGLGLYNEQFFGPGTRLTVL.